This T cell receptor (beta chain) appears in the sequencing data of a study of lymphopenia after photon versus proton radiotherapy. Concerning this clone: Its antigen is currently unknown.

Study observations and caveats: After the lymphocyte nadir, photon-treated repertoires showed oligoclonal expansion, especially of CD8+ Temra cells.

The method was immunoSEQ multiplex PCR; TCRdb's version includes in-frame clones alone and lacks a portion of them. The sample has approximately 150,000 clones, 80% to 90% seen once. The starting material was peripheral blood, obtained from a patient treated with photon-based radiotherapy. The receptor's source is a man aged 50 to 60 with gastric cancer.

CDR3 region: CASSPQRGSSYEQYF. CDR3 DNA sequence: TGTGCCAGTAGCCCCCAGCGGGGGAGCTCCTACGAGCAGTACTTC. The rearrangement uses TRBV19 and TRBJ2-7, with 8 bases that match TRBD2. The V and J ends lost 6 bases and 0 bases, in that order; junction bases with no gene match: 7. Germline lookup yields CDR1 LNHDA and CDR2 SQIVND (reference sequence). The CDR3 sequence is 15 residues long.